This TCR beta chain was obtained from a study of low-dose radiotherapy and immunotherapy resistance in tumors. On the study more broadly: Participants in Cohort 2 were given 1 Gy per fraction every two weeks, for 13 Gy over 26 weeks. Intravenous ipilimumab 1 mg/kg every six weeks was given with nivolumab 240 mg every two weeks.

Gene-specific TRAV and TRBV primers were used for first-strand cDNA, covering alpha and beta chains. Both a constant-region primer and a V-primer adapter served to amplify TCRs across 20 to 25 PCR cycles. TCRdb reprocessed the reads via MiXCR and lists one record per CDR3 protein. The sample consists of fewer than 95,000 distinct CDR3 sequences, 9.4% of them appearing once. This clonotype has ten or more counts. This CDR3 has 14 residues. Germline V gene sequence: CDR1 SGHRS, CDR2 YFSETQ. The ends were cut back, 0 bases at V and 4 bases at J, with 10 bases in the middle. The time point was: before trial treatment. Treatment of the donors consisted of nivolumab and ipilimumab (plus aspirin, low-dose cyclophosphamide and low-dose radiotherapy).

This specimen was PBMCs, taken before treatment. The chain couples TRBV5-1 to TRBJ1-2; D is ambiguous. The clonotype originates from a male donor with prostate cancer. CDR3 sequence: CASSLDHTAYGYTF. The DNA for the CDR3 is TGCGCCAGCAGCTTGGACCACACGGCCTATGGCTACACCTTC.